Each of the 16 T cell receptor beta chains below was sequenced from the same sample in a study of blood T cells in healthy people across ages. It was with a sample-barcoded 5' primer and a J-beta primer mix that a second PCR of roughly 6 to 11 cycles was run. TCRdb ran MiXCR on the 5' RACE reads and lists one entry per CDR3 protein. The profile shows more than 800,000 distinct CDR3 sequences, about 30% of them singletons. The sequenced sample was blood. These receptors were taken from a woman older than 75 in good health.

Many counts were recorded for this clonotype. The V and J genes are TRBV29-1 and TRBJ2-3; no clear D. Trimming shortened V by 5 bases and J by 0 bases, and 12 bases separated the two germline ends. The CDR3 covers 14 residues. CDR1 is SQVTM and CDR2 is ANQGSEA in the germline V gene. CDR3 amino acids: CSVKAPVSTDTQYF. The CDR3 region has the DNA TGCAGCGTTAAGGCACCAGTTAGCACAGATACGCAGTATTTT.

With regard to this clonotype: This may stem from a read error, because a much larger clone lies one nucleotide away. The V and J genes are TRBV13 and TRBJ2-5; TRBD2 aligns across 11 bases. Germline V gives CDR1 PRHDT, CDR2 FYEKMQ (reference sequence). The CDR3 loop spans 15 amino acids. V lost 7 bases to trimming and J lost 11 bases; unmatched junction nucleotides: 15. The CDR3 DNA sequence: TGTGCCAGCACTTTAGCGGGGGGGCGCTACAATGAGCAGTACTTC. Amino acids: CASTLAGGRYNEQYF. Full variable domain (missing parts from reference TRBV13 and TRBJ2-5): AAGVIQSPRHLIKEKRETATLKCYPIPRHDTVYWYQQGPGQDPQFLISFYEKMQSDKGSIPDRFSAQQFSDYHSELNMSSLELGDSALYFCASTLAGGRYNEQYFGPGTRLLVL.

In the case of this clonotype: A read error may be the cause here, since a much bigger clone is one base away. The rearrangement joins TRBV10-3 to TRBJ2-3; TRBD2 matches 9 bases. The J segment lost 6 bases and the V segment lost 10 bases, leaving 8 bases of the junction unmatched. Germline assignment: CDR1 ENHRY and CDR2 SYGVKD. The CDR3 spans 13 residues. DNA for the CDR3: TGTGCCACCAAAAGCGCGGGGGGGGATACGCAGTATTTT. Amino acid sequence: CATKSAGGDTQYF.

V is TRBV24-1 and J is TRBJ2-3; D gene unclear. Germline V gives CDR1 KGHDR, CDR2 SFDVKD. CDR3 size: 14 residues. V was pared by 5 bases and J by 5 bases, with 13 bases between. For the CDR3, the DNA is TGTGCCACCAGTGCCATAGGGCCAGGAGATACGCAGTATTTT. This translates into CATSAIGPGDTQYF.

This rearrangement joins TRBV5-1 to TRBJ2-1, with 12 bases matching TRBD1. This CDR3 contains 16 residues. Trimming at V came to 3 bases and at J to 9 bases, leaving 10 bases not matched to a gene. Per the germline V gene, CDR1 is SGHRS and CDR2 is YFSETQ. The CDR3 sequence is CASSSPGQGADGEQFF. CDR3 sequence (DNA): TGCGCCAGCAGCTCCCCGGGACAGGGGGCGGATGGTGAGCAGTTCTTC.

This clonotype has a handful of counts. The chain joins TRBV3-1 to TRBJ2-1; 7 nucleotides line up with TRBD2. The germline CDR1 and CDR2 sequences are LGHDT and YNNKEL (reference sequence). The CDR3 loop spans 19 amino acids. The V segment lost 1 base and the J segment 0 bases; nucleotides outside the gene matches: 12. DNA for the CDR3: TGTGCCAGCAGCCAAGGAGCGGGGAGGACTCTCTCCTCCTACAATGAGCAGTTCTTC. The encoded protein is CASSQGAGRTLSSYNEQFF.

This clonotype was observed a handful of times. The chain recombines TRBV27 with TRBJ1-5; weak D call: TRBD1 (6 bases). CDR3 length: 17 amino acids. V lost 5 bases and J lost 2, with 19 bases in between. CDR1 is MNHEY, CDR2 SMNVEV, per germline (reference sequence). CDR3 region: CASSPRGYYRGNQPQHF. CDR3 DNA: TGTGCCAGCAGTCCCCGTGGGTACTACAGGGGCAATCAGCCCCAGCATTTT.

With respect to this clonotype: This sequence may be a read error, since a much larger clone differs from it by one base. The V and J genes are TRBV2 and TRBJ2-1; 8 bases match TRBD2. The assigned J gene may be wrong: the sequence end matches TRBJ2-7 better. Per germline, CDR1 SNHLY and CDR2 FYNNEI. The CDR3 is 14 residues long. This chain's CDR3 is CASTAGGTYNEQYF. CDR3 sequence (DNA): TGTGCCAGCACCGCGGGGGGAACCTACAATGAGCAGTACTTC.

In its sample, this clonotype was seen many times. The CDR3 protein is CSASPGTSGVSDTQYF. The CDR3 region has the DNA TGCAGTGCTAGCCCCGGGACTAGCGGGGTTTCAGATACGCAGTATTTT. This rearrangement joins TRBV20-1 to TRBJ2-3; 13 bases match TRBD2. The ends lost 3 bases at V and 4 bases at J; junction bases unmatched: 7. The CDR3 is 16 residues long. In germline, CDR1 is DFQATT, CDR2 SNEGSKA (reference sequence).

This clonotype has a count of ten or more. The genes are TRBV7-2 and TRBJ2-7, with D unresolved. Germline CDR1 and CDR2: SGHTA and FQGNSA. The CDR3 sequence is 13 residues long. Between the trimmed V and J ends, which lost 3 bases and 0 bases, there was a span of 6 bases. The CDR3 region is CASSLQNSYEQYF. The CDR3, as DNA: TGTGCCAGCAGCTTGCAAAACTCCTACGAGCAGTACTTC.

This clonotype has ten or more counts. The J gene is TRBJ2-7, the V gene TRBV2; perhaps TRBD2 as D (5 bases). This CDR3 has 11 amino acids. The germline CDR1 and CDR2 sequences are SNHLY and FYNNEI. With 10 bases removed from V and 5 bases from J, the gap between germline ends came to 12 bases. In DNA, the CDR3 is TGTGCCAACTCGTGGGAGAACGAGCAGTACTTC. Amino acids: CANSWENEQYF.

The J gene is TRBJ1-1, the V gene TRBV7-2; 8 nucleotides agree with TRBD1. The CDR3 totals 15 residues. The junction had 7 bases not matched to a gene; V was cut back by 2 bases and J by 5 bases. Germline lookup yields CDR1 SGHTA and CDR2 FQGNSA. CDR3 in DNA: TGTGCCAGCAGCTTAAGCCAGGGGGCGCAGACTGAAGCTTTCTTT. Amino acid sequence: CASSLSQGAQTEAFF.

This clonotype was recorded many times. The chain combines TRBV7-9 with TRBJ2-7; tentative D call: TRBD1 (6 bases). Germline-derived CDR1 and CDR2 are SEHNR and FQNEAQ (reference sequence). This CDR3 comprises 13 residues. Trimming shortened V by 2 bases and J by 7 bases, and 12 bases separated the two germline ends. CDR3 in amino acids: CASSLYRDQEQYF. As DNA, the CDR3 is TGTGCCAGCAGCTTATACAGGGACCAAGAGCAGTACTTC. Full variable domain (missing parts from reference TRBV7-9 and TRBJ2-7): DTGVSQNPRHKITKRGQNVTFRCDPISEHNRLYWYRQTLGQGPEFLTYFQNEAQLEKSRLLSDRFSAERPKGSFSTLEIQRTEQGDSAMYLCASSLYRDQEQYFGPGTRLTVT.

This clonotype came up many times. The V and J genes are TRBV5-6 and TRBJ1-2; D ambiguous. Germline loops: CDR1 SGHDT, CDR2 YYEEEE. With 1 base removed from V and 5 bases from J, the gap between germline ends came to 12 bases. This CDR3 comprises 14 residues. DNA for the CDR3: TGTGCCAGCAGCTTGAGAGATCCGGCGTATGGCTACACCTTC. It is translated as CASSLRDPAYGYTF.

V usage is TRBV6-6 and J usage is TRBJ2-5; 9 bases map to TRBD2. The CDR3 length is 15 residues. J lost 11 bases, V lost 2 bases, and 12 bases had no gene match. Germline V gives CDR1 MNHNY, CDR2 SVGAGI (reference sequence). CDR3 DNA sequence: TGTGCCAGCAGTTACGGGGGCGGGGGGGCAGATGAGCAGTACTTC. This sequence encodes CASSYGGGGADEQYF.

The sample holds a few counts of this clonotype. The chain uses TRBV2 and TRBJ2-1, with 9 bases identical to TRBD1. Germline CDR1 SNHLY, CDR2 FYNNEI. The CDR3 covers 15 residues. V lost 7 bases, J lost 0 bases, and 4 bases stayed unmatched. The CDR3, as DNA: TGTGCCAGCAAAGCGGACAGGGGCTCCTACAATGAGCAGTTCTTC. Translating it yields CASKADRGSYNEQFF.